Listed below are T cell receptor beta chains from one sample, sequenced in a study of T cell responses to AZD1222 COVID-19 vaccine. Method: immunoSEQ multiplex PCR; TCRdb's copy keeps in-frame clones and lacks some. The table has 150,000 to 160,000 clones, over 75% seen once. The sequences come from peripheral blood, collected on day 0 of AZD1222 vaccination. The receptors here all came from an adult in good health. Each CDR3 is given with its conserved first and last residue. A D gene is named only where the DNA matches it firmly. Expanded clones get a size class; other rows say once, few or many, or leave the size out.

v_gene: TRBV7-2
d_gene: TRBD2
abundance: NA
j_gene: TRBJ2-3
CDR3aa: CASSPGTSGSVTDTQYF
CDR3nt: TGTGCCAGCAGCCCTGGGACTAGCGGGAGTGTGACAGATACGCAGTATTTT

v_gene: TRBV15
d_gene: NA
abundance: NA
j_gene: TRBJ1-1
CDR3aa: CATSRDRGAGTEAFF
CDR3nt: TGTGCCACCAGCAGAGATCGAGGGGCGGGCACTGAAGCTTTCTTT

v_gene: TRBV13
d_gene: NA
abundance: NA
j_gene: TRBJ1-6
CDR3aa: CASSGGNSPLHF
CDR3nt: TGTGCCAGCAGCGGAGGAAATTCACCCCTCCACTTT

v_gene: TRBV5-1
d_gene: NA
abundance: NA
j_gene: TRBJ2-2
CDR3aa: CASSFLVGANTGELFF
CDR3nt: TGCGCCAGCAGCTTTTTGGTGGGGGCGAACACCGGGGAGCTGTTTTTT

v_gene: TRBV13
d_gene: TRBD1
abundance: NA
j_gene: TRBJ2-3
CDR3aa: CASSGQGPDTQYF
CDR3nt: TGTGCCAGCAGCGGACAGGGTCCAGATACGCAGTATTTT

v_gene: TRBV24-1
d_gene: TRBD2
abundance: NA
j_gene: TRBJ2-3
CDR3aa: CATSDLKFSGKDTQYF
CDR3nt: TGTGCCACCAGTGATTTGAAATTTAGCGGGAAAGATACGCAGTATTTT

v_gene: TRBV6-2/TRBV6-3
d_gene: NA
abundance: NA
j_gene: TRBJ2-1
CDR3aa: CASSLVSYNEQFF
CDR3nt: TGTGCCAGCAGTTTAGTCTCCTACAATGAGCAGTTCTTC

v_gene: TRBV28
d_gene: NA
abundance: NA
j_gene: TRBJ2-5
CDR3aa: CASSLQRFEETQYF
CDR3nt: TGTGCCAGCAGTTTACAGCGTTTCGAAGAGACCCAGTACTTC

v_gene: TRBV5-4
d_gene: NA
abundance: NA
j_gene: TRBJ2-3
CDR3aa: CASSLELSVDTQYF
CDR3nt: TGTGCCAGCAGCTTGGAGCTGTCGGTTGATACGCAGTATTTT

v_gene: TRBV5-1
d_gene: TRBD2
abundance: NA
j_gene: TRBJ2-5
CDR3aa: CASSLGTSGQETQYF
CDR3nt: TGCGCCAGCAGCTTGGGGACTAGCGGACAAGAGACCCAGTACTTC

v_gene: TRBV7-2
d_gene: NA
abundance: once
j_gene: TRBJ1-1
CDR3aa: CASSDSRYIVTNTEAFF
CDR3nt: TGTGCCAGCAGCGATAGTCGGTATATTGTAACTAACACTGAAGCTTTCTTT

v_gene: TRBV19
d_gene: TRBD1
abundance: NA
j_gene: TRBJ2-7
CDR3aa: CASSHRTGLYEQYF
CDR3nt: TGTGCCAGTAGTCACCGGACAGGGCTCTACGAGCAGTACTTC

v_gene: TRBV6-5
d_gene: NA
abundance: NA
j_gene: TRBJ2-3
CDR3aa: CASKGLDVTDTQYF
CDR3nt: TGTGCCAGCAAGGGACTTGACGTGACAGATACGCAGTATTTT

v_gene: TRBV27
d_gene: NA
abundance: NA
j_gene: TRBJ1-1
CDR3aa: CASSLSRATEAFF
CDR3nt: TGTGCCAGCAGTTTATCGCGAGCCACTGAAGCTTTCTTT

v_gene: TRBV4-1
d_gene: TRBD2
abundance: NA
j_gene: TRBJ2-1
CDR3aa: CASSWSSGSSYNEQFF
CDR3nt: TGCGCCAGCAGCTGGTCTAGCGGGAGCTCCTACAATGAGCAGTTCTTC

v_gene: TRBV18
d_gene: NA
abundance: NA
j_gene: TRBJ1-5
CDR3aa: CASSPPGTQSNQPQHF
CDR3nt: TGTGCCAGCTCACCTCCCGGGACACAAAGCAATCAGCCCCAGCATTTT

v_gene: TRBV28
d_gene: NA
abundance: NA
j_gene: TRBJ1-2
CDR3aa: CASSFTGGGDSNYGYTF
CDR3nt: TGTGCCAGCAGTTTTACCGGGGGTGGGGACTCTAACTATGGCTACACCTTC

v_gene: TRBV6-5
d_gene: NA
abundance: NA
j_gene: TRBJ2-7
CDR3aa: CASSFDSDSSYEQYF
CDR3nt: TGTGCCAGCAGTTTCGACAGCGACTCCTCCTACGAGCAGTACTTC

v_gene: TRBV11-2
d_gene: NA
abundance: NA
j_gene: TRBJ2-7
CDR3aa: CASSSYGGFYEQYF
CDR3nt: TGTGCCAGCAGCTCATACGGAGGTTTCTACGAGCAGTACTTC

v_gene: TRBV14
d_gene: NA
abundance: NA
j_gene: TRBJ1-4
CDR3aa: CASSQDMAGTPNEKLFF
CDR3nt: TGTGCCAGCAGCCAAGACATGGCCGGGACACCTAATGAAAAACTGTTTTTT

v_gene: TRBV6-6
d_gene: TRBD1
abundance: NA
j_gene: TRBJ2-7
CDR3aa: CASSRTGETYEQYF
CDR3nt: TGTGCCAGCAGCAGGACAGGGGAGACCTACGAGCAGTACTTC

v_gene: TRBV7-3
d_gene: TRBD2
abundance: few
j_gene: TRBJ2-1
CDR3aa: CASSFGLAGDKFF
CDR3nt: TGTGCCAGCAGCTTCGGACTAGCGGGAGATAAGTTCTTC

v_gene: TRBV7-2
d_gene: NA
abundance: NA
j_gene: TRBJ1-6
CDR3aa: CASSLVVGQGNSPLHF
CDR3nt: TGTGCCAGCAGCTTAGTTGTAGGGCAGGGTAATTCACCCCTCCACTTT

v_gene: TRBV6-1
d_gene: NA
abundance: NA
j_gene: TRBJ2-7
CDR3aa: CASSEGRTPDYYEQYF
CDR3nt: TGTGCCAGCAGTGAAGGACGGACACCTGATTACTACGAGCAGTACTTC

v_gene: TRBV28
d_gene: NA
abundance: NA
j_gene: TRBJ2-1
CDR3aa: CASSSLSYNEQFF
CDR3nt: TGTGCCAGCAGTTCACTATCATACAATGAGCAGTTCTTC

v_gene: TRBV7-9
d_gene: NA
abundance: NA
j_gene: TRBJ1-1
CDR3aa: CASSSDPKAFF
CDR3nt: TGTGCCAGCAGCTCTGACCCTAAAGCTTTCTTT

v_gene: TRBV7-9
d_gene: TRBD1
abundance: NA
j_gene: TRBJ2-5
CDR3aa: CASSLAWDSQETQYF
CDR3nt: TGTGCCAGCAGCTTAGCGTGGGACAGTCAAGAGACCCAGTACTTC

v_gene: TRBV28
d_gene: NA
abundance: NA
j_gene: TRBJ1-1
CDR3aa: CASSFIPGLNTEAFF
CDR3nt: TGTGCCAGCAGTTTCATTCCAGGGCTGAACACTGAAGCTTTCTTT

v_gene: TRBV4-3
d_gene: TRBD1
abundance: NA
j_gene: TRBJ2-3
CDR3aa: CASSQDQGQGVDTQYF
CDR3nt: TGCGCCAGCAGCCAAGATCAGGGACAGGGGGTGGATACGCAGTATTTT

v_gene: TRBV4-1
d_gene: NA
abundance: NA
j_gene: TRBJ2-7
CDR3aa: CASSQEGTGSSYEQYF
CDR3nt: TGCGCCAGCAGCCAAGAGGGCACAGGGAGCTCCTACGAGCAGTACTTC

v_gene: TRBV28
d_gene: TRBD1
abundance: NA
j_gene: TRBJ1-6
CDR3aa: CASNPGQGSSPLHF
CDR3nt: TGTGCCAGCAACCCGGGACAGGGAAGCTCACCCCTCCACTTT

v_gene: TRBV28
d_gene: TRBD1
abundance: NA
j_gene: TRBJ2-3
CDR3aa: CASRGQGAGRDTQYF
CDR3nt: TGTGCCAGCAGGGGACAGGGGGCGGGTAGGGATACGCAGTATTTT

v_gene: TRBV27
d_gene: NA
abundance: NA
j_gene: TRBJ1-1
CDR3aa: CASSSWGRSTEAFF
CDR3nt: TGTGCCAGCAGTTCATGGGGCCGTTCCACTGAAGCTTTCTTT

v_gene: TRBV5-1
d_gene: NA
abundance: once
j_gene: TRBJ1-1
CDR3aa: CASSLVGGSAEAFF
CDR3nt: TGCGCCAGCAGCTTGGTCGGGGGCTCGGCTGAAGCTTTCTTT

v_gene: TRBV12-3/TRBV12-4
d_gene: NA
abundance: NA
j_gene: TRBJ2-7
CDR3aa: CASSPRDFYEQYF
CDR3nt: TGTGCCAGCAGCCCTAGGGACTTCTACGAGCAGTACTTC

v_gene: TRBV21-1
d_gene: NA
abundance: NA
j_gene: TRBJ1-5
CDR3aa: CASSKDSGHHSNQPQHF
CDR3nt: TGTGCCAGCAGCAAAGACTCGGGACACCATAGCAATCAGCCCCAGCATTTT

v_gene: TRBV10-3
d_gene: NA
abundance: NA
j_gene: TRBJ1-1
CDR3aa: CAISETGIEAFF
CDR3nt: TGTGCCATCAGCGAGACAGGAATTGAAGCTTTCTTT

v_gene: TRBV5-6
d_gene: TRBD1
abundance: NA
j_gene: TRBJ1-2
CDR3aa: CASSRTFRGRDYGYTF
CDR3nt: TGTGCCAGCAGCAGGACGTTCAGGGGGCGCGACTATGGCTACACCTTC

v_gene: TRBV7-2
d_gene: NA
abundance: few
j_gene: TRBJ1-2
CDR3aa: CASSPRTGIILNYGYTF
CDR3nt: TGTGCCAGCAGCCCTCGTACAGGAATTATACTAAACTATGGCTACACCTTC

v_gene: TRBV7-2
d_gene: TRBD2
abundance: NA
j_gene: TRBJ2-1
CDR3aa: CASSLPTSGENNEQFF
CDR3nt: TGTGCCAGCAGCTTACCGACTAGCGGTGAAAACAATGAGCAGTTCTTC

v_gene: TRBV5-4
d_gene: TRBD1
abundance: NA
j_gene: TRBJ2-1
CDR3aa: CASSAMTGGSRNEQFF
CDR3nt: TGTGCCAGCAGCGCAATGACAGGGGGTAGCAGGAATGAGCAGTTCTTC

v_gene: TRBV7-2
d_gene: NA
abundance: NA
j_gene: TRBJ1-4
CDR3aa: CASSANQGYSEKLFF
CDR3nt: TGTGCCAGCAGCGCCAATCAGGGCTACAGTGAAAAACTGTTTTTT

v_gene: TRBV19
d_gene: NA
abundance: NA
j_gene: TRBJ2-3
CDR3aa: CASISAKTDTQYF
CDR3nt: TGTGCCAGTATTTCCGCAAAGACAGATACGCAGTATTTT

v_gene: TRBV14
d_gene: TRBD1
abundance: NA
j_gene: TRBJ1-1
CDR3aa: CASSQNAGTGASEAFF
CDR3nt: TGTGCCAGCAGCCAGAATGCCGGGACAGGGGCTTCTGAAGCTTTCTTT

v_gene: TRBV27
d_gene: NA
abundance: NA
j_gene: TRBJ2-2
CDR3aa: CASRHKGPGLGSGATGELFF
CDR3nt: TGTGCCAGCAGACATAAGGGACCTGGGCTAGGATCGGGGGCCACCGGGGAGCTGTTTTTT

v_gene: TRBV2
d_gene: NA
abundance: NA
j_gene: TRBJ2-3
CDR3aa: CASSEGVDTQYF
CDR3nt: TGTGCCAGCAGTGAAGGGGTAGATACGCAGTATTTT

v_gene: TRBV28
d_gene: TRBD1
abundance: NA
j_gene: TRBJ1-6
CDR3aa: CASHGSRGPKLTPLHF
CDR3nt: TGTGCCAGCCACGGAAGCAGGGGGCCCAAATTGACACCCCTCCACTTT

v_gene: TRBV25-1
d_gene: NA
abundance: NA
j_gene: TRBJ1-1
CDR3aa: CASSVTNEAFF
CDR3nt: TGTGCCAGCAGTGTTACTAACGAAGCTTTCTTT

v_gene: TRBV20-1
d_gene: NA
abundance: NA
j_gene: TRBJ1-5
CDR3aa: CSAGDQPQHF
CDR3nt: TGCAGTGCTGGAGATCAGCCCCAGCATTTT

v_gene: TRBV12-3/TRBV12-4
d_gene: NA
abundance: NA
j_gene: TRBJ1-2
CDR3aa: CASRPRGEGYTF
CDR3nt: TGTGCCAGCAGACCAAGAGGGGAGGGCTACACCTTC

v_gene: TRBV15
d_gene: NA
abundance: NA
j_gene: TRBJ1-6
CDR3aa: CATSRDREHSPLHF
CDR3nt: TGTGCCACCAGCAGAGACAGGGAGCACTCACCCCTCCACTTT

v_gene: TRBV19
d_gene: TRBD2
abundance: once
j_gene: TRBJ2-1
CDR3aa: CASSGGLAGVVSYNEQFF
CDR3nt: TGTGCCAGTAGTGGTGGACTAGCGGGAGTTGTCTCCTACAATGAGCAGTTCTTC

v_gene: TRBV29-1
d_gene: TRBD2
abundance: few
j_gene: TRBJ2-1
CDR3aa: CSGQTSGRTIHNEQFF
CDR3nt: TGCAGCGGACAGACTAGCGGGAGAACCATCCACAATGAGCAGTTCTTC